The rows below give T cell receptor beta chains drawn from one sample of a study of blood T cell repertoires in COVID-19. Sequencing was performed with immunoSEQ multiplex PCR; in TCRdb, only in-frame clones are kept and a portion is missing. The table includes just over 300,000 clones, nearly 90% detected once. The specimen sequenced was PBMCs or T cells enriched from blood (not recorded which). The receptors stem from a woman between 18 and 30 years old with acute COVID-19. CDR3s include the opening cysteine and the closing phenylalanine or tryptophan. Each record gives: J gene, D gene, V gene, clone size, CDR3 DNA, CDR3 protein. The D gene is left open where the match is weak. The size entry is marked missing in some rows and otherwise reads once, few, many or a size class.

J: TRBJ2-2
D: -
V: TRBV7-9
size: -
DNA: TGTGCCAGCAGAAACACAGCGAACACCGGGGAGCTGTTTTTT
CDR3: CASRNTANTGELFF

J: TRBJ1-2
D: -
V: TRBV28
size: -
DNA: TGTGCCAGCAGCCGTAACTATGGCTACACCTTC
CDR3: CASSRNYGYTF

J: TRBJ1-2
D: -
V: TRBV5-1
size: -
DNA: TGCGCCAGCAGCTTGGGGAGGGCTGGCTACACCTTC
CDR3: CASSLGRAGYTF

J: TRBJ2-2
D: -
V: TRBV24-1
size: -
DNA: TGTGCCACCAGTGAGACAGTAACCGGGGAGCTGTTTTTT
CDR3: CATSETVTGELFF

J: TRBJ2-3
D: -
V: TRBV12-3/TRBV12-4
size: -
DNA: TGTGCCAGCGAATCGGAGGGGACAGATACGCAGTATTTT
CDR3: CASESEGTDTQYF

J: TRBJ2-2
D: TRBD2
V: TRBV25-1
size: -
DNA: TGTGCCAGCAGTGCTCGGAGCGGGAGGGTCACCGGGGAGCTGTTTTTT
CDR3: CASSARSGRVTGELFF

J: TRBJ1-1
D: -
V: TRBV29-1
size: -
DNA: TGCAGCGTCACGGGACAAGGTACCGGCACTGAAGCTTTCTTT
CDR3: CSVTGQGTGTEAFF

J: TRBJ1-5
D: -
V: TRBV11-2
size: -
DNA: TGTGCCAGCAGCTTAATAAATCAGCCCCAGCATTTT
CDR3: CASSLINQPQHF

J: TRBJ1-4
D: -
V: TRBV5-4
size: -
DNA: TGTGCCAGCAGCCTGGGTAGGGGGTCGGGTGAAAAACTGTTTTTT
CDR3: CASSLGRGSGEKLFF

J: TRBJ2-1
D: -
V: TRBV13
size: -
DNA: TGTGCCAGCAGCCCCGGGTCCTTTAACAATGAGCAGTTCTTC
CDR3: CASSPGSFNNEQFF

J: TRBJ1-1
D: TRBD1
V: TRBV5-4
size: -
DNA: TGTGCCAGCAGCTTTCAGGGGGAGCCCACTGAAGCTTTCTTT
CDR3: CASSFQGEPTEAFF

J: TRBJ2-5
D: TRBD1
V: TRBV18
size: -
DNA: TGTGCCAGCTCAGGCGGCGCAGGGGGAGAGACCCAGTACTTC
CDR3: CASSGGAGGETQYF

J: TRBJ2-7
D: TRBD1
V: TRBV6-5
size: -
DNA: TGTGCCAGCAGTTACTCAAGGACAGGGGCCGAGCAGTACTTC
CDR3: CASSYSRTGAEQYF

J: TRBJ1-1
D: TRBD1
V: TRBV7-9
size: -
DNA: TGTGCCAGCAGCTTGCTGGGACAGGGAGTGGCTTTCTTT
CDR3: CASSLLGQGVAFF

J: TRBJ1-3
D: -
V: TRBV28
size: -
DNA: TGTGCCAGCAGTGGGGGGGGAAACACCATATATTTT
CDR3: CASSGGGNTIYF

J: TRBJ1-2
D: -
V: TRBV18
size: -
DNA: TGTGCCAGCTCACCCCGCCGGGGGGGCTCTACCTATGGCTACACCTTC
CDR3: CASSPRRGGSTYGYTF

J: TRBJ2-5
D: TRBD1
V: TRBV9
size: -
DNA: TGTGCCAGCAGCTCGATACAGGGGGGAGAGACCCAGTACTTC
CDR3: CASSSIQGGETQYF

J: TRBJ1-5
D: -
V: TRBV19
size: -
DNA: TGTGCCAGTAGTAGTTCGGCAGCGAACAATCAGCCCCAGCATTTT
CDR3: CASSSSAANNQPQHF

J: TRBJ2-1
D: TRBD2
V: TRBV7-3
size: -
DNA: TGTGCCAGCAGCTTAATAGGGACTAACGCTGAGCAGTTCTTC
CDR3: CASSLIGTNAEQFF

J: TRBJ2-3
D: TRBD2
V: TRBV4-2
size: -
DNA: TGTGCCAGCAGCCAACCCGCCGGGACTAGCGGGAGGGCCAGGGATACGCAGTATTTT
CDR3: CASSQPAGTSGRARDTQYF

J: TRBJ2-7
D: TRBD2
V: TRBV11-3
size: -
DNA: TGTGCCAGCAGCTCCGCCGGGACTAGCGGTCTCGAGCAGTACTTC
CDR3: CASSSAGTSGLEQYF

J: TRBJ2-1
D: TRBD2
V: TRBV7-3
size: -
DNA: TGTGCCAGCAGCTTACACCCTAGCGGGACCGACAATGAGCAGTTCTTC
CDR3: CASSLHPSGTDNEQFF

J: TRBJ1-1
D: -
V: TRBV29-1
size: -
DNA: TGCAGCGCCGCCAGGGATGAGGTCACTGAAGCTTTCTTT
CDR3: CSAARDEVTEAFF

J: TRBJ2-7
D: -
V: TRBV27
size: -
DNA: TGTGCCAGCACTAGGCTGGCTAGCGAGATCTACGAGCAGTACTTC
CDR3: CASTRLASEIYEQYF

J: TRBJ1-2
D: -
V: TRBV11-1
size: -
DNA: TGTGCCAGCAGCTTATCGACAGCTAACTATGGCTACACCTTC
CDR3: CASSLSTANYGYTF

J: TRBJ1-1
D: -
V: TRBV12-3/TRBV12-4
size: -
DNA: TGTGCCAGCAGACAGAACAGGGCCACTGAAGCTTTCTTT
CDR3: CASRQNRATEAFF

J: TRBJ2-5
D: -
V: TRBV28
size: -
DNA: TGTGCGACCCGGGAAGAGACCCAGTACTTC
CDR3: CATREETQYF

J: TRBJ2-7
D: -
V: TRBV4-2
size: -
DNA: TGTGCCAGCAGCCCGAGCCTCCTCTACGAGCAGTACTTC
CDR3: CASSPSLLYEQYF

J: TRBJ1-6
D: -
V: TRBV19
size: -
DNA: TGTGCCAGTAAGGGGAGAGGGGGGGCGAAGGATAATTCACCCCTCCACTTT
CDR3: CASKGRGGAKDNSPLHF

J: TRBJ1-1
D: TRBD1
V: TRBV27
size: -
DNA: TGTGCCAGCAGTTGGACAGGGGCCCTGAACACTGAAGCTTTCTTT
CDR3: CASSWTGALNTEAFF

J: TRBJ1-5
D: TRBD1
V: TRBV2
size: -
DNA: TGTGCCAGCACCCTCCAGGCAGGGGGCAGAAGCAATCAGCCCCAGCATTTT
CDR3: CASTLQAGGRSNQPQHF

J: TRBJ1-5
D: -
V: TRBV7-9
size: -
DNA: TGTGCCAGCAGCTCCTTTCGAGCCCCTTATAGCAATCAGCCCCAGCATTTT
CDR3: CASSSFRAPYSNQPQHF

J: TRBJ1-2
D: TRBD1
V: TRBV11-2
size: -
DNA: TGTGCCAGCAGCACGGACAGGACTAACTATGGCTACACCTTC
CDR3: CASSTDRTNYGYTF

J: TRBJ2-2
D: -
V: TRBV11-3
size: -
DNA: TGTGCCAGCAGTCCCTGGGAGCGCGGGGAGCTGTTTTTT
CDR3: CASSPWERGELFF

J: TRBJ2-3
D: TRBD2
V: TRBV9
size: -
DNA: TGTGCCAGCAGCGTTAAGCGGGAGGCCCCAGATACGCAGTATTTT
CDR3: CASSVKREAPDTQYF

J: TRBJ2-7
D: TRBD1
V: TRBV19
size: -
DNA: TGTGCCAGTAGACCCGGGACAGGGCTCTACGAGCAGTACTTC
CDR3: CASRPGTGLYEQYF

J: TRBJ1-6
D: -
V: TRBV9
size: -
DNA: TGTGCCAGCAGCGTAGTTCCCAGCGACTCACCCCTCCACTTT
CDR3: CASSVVPSDSPLHF

J: TRBJ1-3
D: -
V: TRBV2
size: -
DNA: TGTGCCAGCACGACGGGATCCGTCTCTGGAAACACCATATATTTT
CDR3: CASTTGSVSGNTIYF

J: TRBJ2-3
D: -
V: TRBV30
size: -
DNA: TGTGCCTGGAGTGTTAGGCAGGGCGCAGATACGCAGTATTTT
CDR3: CAWSVRQGADTQYF

J: TRBJ2-1
D: TRBD2
V: TRBV27
size: -
DNA: TGTGCCAGCAGTTCAGCTAGCGGGAGGGCCCACAATGAGCAGTTCTTC
CDR3: CASSSASGRAHNEQFF

J: TRBJ1-1
D: -
V: TRBV18
size: -
DNA: TGTGCCAGCTCACCACCTGGTTGGGGGGGTGGGAACACTGAAGCTTTCTTT
CDR3: CASSPPGWGGGNTEAFF

J: TRBJ1-5
D: -
V: TRBV9
size: -
DNA: TGTGCCAGCAGCGCCAATCCTAGCAATCAGCCCCAGCATTTT
CDR3: CASSANPSNQPQHF

J: TRBJ1-2
D: -
V: TRBV5-6
size: -
DNA: TGTGCCAGCAGCTTTTGGGCGAACTATGGCTACACCTTC
CDR3: CASSFWANYGYTF

J: TRBJ2-3
D: -
V: TRBV5-1
size: once
DNA: TGCGCCAGCAGCCGGACGGGGGATACGCAGTATTTT
CDR3: CASSRTGDTQYF

J: TRBJ2-1
D: -
V: TRBV2
size: once
DNA: TGTGCCAGCAGTTCCTCGACAGGCGTTGAGCAGTTCTTC
CDR3: CASSSSTGVEQFF

J: TRBJ2-3
D: -
V: TRBV3-1/TRBV3-2
size: -
DNA: TGTGCCAGCAGCCTCGACTCACCTAGCACAGATACGCAGTATTTT
CDR3: CASSLDSPSTDTQYF

J: TRBJ1-6
D: -
V: TRBV10-3
size: -
DNA: TGTGCCATCTTCGAGGGATCCTATAATTCACCCCTCCACTTT
CDR3: CAIFEGSYNSPLHF

J: TRBJ2-4
D: TRBD1
V: TRBV5-6
size: -
DNA: TGTGCCAGCAGCTTGTTCAGGACAGGGCCTTCTCGAGGCATTCAGTACTTC
CDR3: CASSLFRTGPSRGIQYF

J: TRBJ1-5
D: -
V: TRBV27
size: -
DNA: TGTGCCAGCAGTTTTAGGGGCCTTAATCAGCCCCAGCATTTT
CDR3: CASSFRGLNQPQHF

J: TRBJ1-2
D: TRBD1
V: TRBV19
size: -
DNA: TGTGCCAGTAGCAGTGACAGGGGGTTCGACTATGGCTACACCTTC
CDR3: CASSSDRGFDYGYTF

J: TRBJ1-1
D: -
V: TRBV6-5
size: -
DNA: TGTGCCAGCAGTTACTCGAAGGGGGTCGGGTTGCGAGCTTTCTTT
CDR3: CASSYSKGVGLRAFF

J: TRBJ1-1
D: -
V: TRBV7-2
size: -
DNA: TGTGCCAGCAGCACCAGGTGGGGGGACACTGAAGCTTTCTTT
CDR3: CASSTRWGDTEAFF

J: TRBJ1-3
D: -
V: TRBV19
size: -
DNA: TGTGCCAGTATCCCGCTACGAGGGGGATTTGGCTCTGGAAACACCATATATTTT
CDR3: CASIPLRGGFGSGNTIYF

J: TRBJ1-4
D: TRBD1
V: TRBV6-4
size: -
DNA: TGTGCCAGTCGAGACAGGGAACATGAAAAACTGTTTTTT
CDR3: CASRDREHEKLFF

J: TRBJ2-2
D: -
V: TRBV7-9
size: -
DNA: TGTGCCAGCAGCTTAGGCGGGAACACCGGGGAGCTGTTTTTT
CDR3: CASSLGGNTGELFF